A selection of T cell receptor beta chains follows, all from one sample in a study of blood T cell repertoires in COVID-19. Using immunoSEQ multiplex PCR, the repertoire was profiled, and TCRdb retains in-frame clones only, with some absent. The sample has some 140,000 clones; around three quarters are singletons. Sequences were obtained from peripheral blood. Source of these receptors: a man in his 60s with acute or convalescent COVID-19. Both conserved end residues are part of each CDR3. Fields, in order: J gene, clone size, V gene, D gene, CDR3 protein, CDR3 DNA. A D gene is named only where the DNA matches it firmly. Clone size is given for some rows only: seen once, a few or many times, or a class if the clone is expanded.

j_gene: TRBJ1-1
abundance: .
v_gene: TRBV6-5
d_gene: TRBD1
CDR3aa: CASSQQGEVTEAFF
CDR3nt: TGTGCCAGTAGCCAACAGGGGGAGGTTACTGAAGCTTTCTTT

j_gene: TRBJ2-2
abundance: .
v_gene: TRBV30
d_gene: .
CDR3aa: CAWSSSRGGELFF
CDR3nt: TGTGCCTGGAGTTCCTCCAGGGGCGGGGAGCTGTTTTTT

j_gene: TRBJ2-2
abundance: .
v_gene: TRBV5-8
d_gene: TRBD2
CDR3aa: CASTSLVTSGYHTGELFF
CDR3nt: TGTGCCAGCACGTCCCTGGTGACTAGCGGGTACCACACCGGGGAGCTGTTTTTT

j_gene: TRBJ1-2
abundance: once
v_gene: TRBV11-1
d_gene: .
CDR3aa: CASSWDNNYGYTF
CDR3nt: TGTGCCAGCAGCTGGGACAATAACTATGGCTACACCTTC

j_gene: TRBJ2-1
abundance: .
v_gene: TRBV19
d_gene: TRBD1
CDR3aa: CASSATGGSGIEQFF
CDR3nt: TGTGCCAGTAGTGCCACAGGGGGCAGCGGCATCGAGCAGTTCTTC

j_gene: TRBJ2-6
abundance: .
v_gene: TRBV7-8
d_gene: .
CDR3aa: CASRGRRSGANVLTF
CDR3nt: TGTGCCAGTCGGGGAAGGAGATCTGGGGCCAACGTCCTGACTTTC

j_gene: TRBJ2-5
abundance: .
v_gene: TRBV29-1
d_gene: .
CDR3aa: CSVGIGGETQYF
CDR3nt: TGCAGCGTTGGTATCGGCGGAGAGACCCAGTACTTC

j_gene: TRBJ1-2
abundance: few
v_gene: TRBV7-2
d_gene: TRBD1
CDR3aa: CASSPSPTGYSYGYTF
CDR3nt: TGTGCCAGCAGCCCTTCACCGACAGGGTACTCTTATGGCTACACCTTC

j_gene: TRBJ2-1
abundance: .
v_gene: TRBV4-2
d_gene: .
CDR3aa: CASARTPKDEQFF
CDR3nt: TGTGCCAGCGCTCGGACTCCTAAGGATGAGCAGTTCTTC

j_gene: TRBJ2-5
abundance: .
v_gene: TRBV2
d_gene: TRBD1
CDR3aa: CASSEVGQGRETQYF
CDR3nt: TGTGCCAGCAGTGAAGTGGGACAGGGGAGGGAGACCCAGTACTTC

j_gene: TRBJ2-7
abundance: .
v_gene: TRBV7-9
d_gene: .
CDR3aa: CASSPVGGASISYEQYF
CDR3nt: TGTGCCAGCAGCCCCGTAGGAGGGGCCTCGATCTCCTACGAGCAGTACTTC

j_gene: TRBJ1-1
abundance: .
v_gene: TRBV27
d_gene: .
CDR3aa: CASSLNSLGGTEAFF
CDR3nt: TGTGCCAGCAGTTTAAACTCCCTCGGGGGCACTGAAGCTTTCTTT

j_gene: TRBJ1-5
abundance: few
v_gene: TRBV27
d_gene: TRBD1
CDR3aa: CASSFSTGDQPQHF
CDR3nt: TGTGCCAGCAGTTTTAGTACAGGGGATCAGCCCCAGCATTTT

j_gene: TRBJ1-4
abundance: .
v_gene: TRBV5-6
d_gene: .
CDR3aa: CASSLYGRGNEKLFF
CDR3nt: TGTGCCAGCAGCTTGTATGGGAGGGGTAATGAAAAACTGTTTTTT

j_gene: TRBJ2-2
abundance: .
v_gene: TRBV19
d_gene: TRBD2
CDR3aa: CASSTLAAATGELFF
CDR3nt: TGTGCCAGTAGTACCCTAGCGGCGGCCACCGGGGAGCTGTTTTTT

j_gene: TRBJ2-2
abundance: .
v_gene: TRBV29-1
d_gene: TRBD2
CDR3aa: CSVGGGREAGELFF
CDR3nt: TGCAGCGTTGGAGGTGGGAGGGAAGCCGGGGAGCTGTTTTTT

j_gene: TRBJ2-3
abundance: .
v_gene: TRBV5-1
d_gene: .
CDR3aa: CASSLTGRPDTQYF
CDR3nt: TGCGCCAGCAGCTTAACCGGGAGACCAGATACGCAGTATTTT

j_gene: TRBJ1-3
abundance: .
v_gene: TRBV5-1
d_gene: TRBD1
CDR3aa: CASSGQGITGNTIYF
CDR3nt: TGCGCCAGCAGCGGACAGGGGATTACTGGAAACACCATATATTTT

j_gene: TRBJ2-7
abundance: .
v_gene: TRBV5-1
d_gene: .
CDR3aa: CASSLQGNYEQYF
CDR3nt: TGCGCCAGCAGCTTGCAGGGCAACTACGAGCAGTACTTC

j_gene: TRBJ1-6
abundance: .
v_gene: TRBV7-8
d_gene: .
CDR3aa: CASSLGLGAGNSPLHF
CDR3nt: TGTGCCAGCAGCTTGGGATTAGGGGCAGGGAATTCACCCCTCCACTTT

j_gene: TRBJ1-6
abundance: .
v_gene: TRBV7-9
d_gene: .
CDR3aa: CASSSITMGPLHF
CDR3nt: TGTGCCAGCAGCTCGATTACTATGGGACCCCTCCACTTT

j_gene: TRBJ2-2
abundance: .
v_gene: TRBV4-1
d_gene: TRBD2
CDR3aa: CASSRILLAGANTGELFF
CDR3nt: TGCGCCAGCAGCCGTATCTTATTAGCGGGGGCTAACACCGGGGAGCTGTTTTTT

j_gene: TRBJ2-5
abundance: .
v_gene: TRBV5-1
d_gene: TRBD2
CDR3aa: CASSPGLAGQETQYF
CDR3nt: TGCGCCAGCAGCCCCGGACTAGCGGGACAAGAGACCCAGTACTTC

j_gene: TRBJ1-3
abundance: once
v_gene: TRBV4-1
d_gene: .
CDR3aa: CASSQGAISGNTIYF
CDR3nt: TGCGCCAGCAGCCAGGGGGCAATCTCTGGAAACACCATATATTTT

j_gene: TRBJ1-4
abundance: few
v_gene: TRBV5-1
d_gene: TRBD1
CDR3aa: CASRFQGQGNEKLFF
CDR3nt: TGCGCCAGCAGATTCCAGGGACAGGGTAATGAAAAACTGTTTTTT

j_gene: TRBJ1-5
abundance: .
v_gene: TRBV28
d_gene: .
CDR3aa: CASKISHRQPQHF
CDR3nt: TGTGCCAGCAAAATCTCACATCGTCAGCCCCAGCATTTT

j_gene: TRBJ2-7
abundance: .
v_gene: TRBV9
d_gene: TRBD2
CDR3aa: CASSVGDGLAGAYEQYF
CDR3nt: TGTGCCAGCAGCGTAGGGGACGGACTAGCGGGGGCCTACGAGCAGTACTTC

j_gene: TRBJ2-1
abundance: .
v_gene: TRBV29-1
d_gene: TRBD2
CDR3aa: CSVGLAGVQFF
CDR3nt: TGCAGCGTTGGACTAGCGGGAGTTCAGTTCTTC

j_gene: TRBJ1-2
abundance: .
v_gene: TRBV5-6
d_gene: .
CDR3aa: CASSLRTHWGYTF
CDR3nt: TGTGCCAGCAGCTTACGGACACACTGGGGCTACACCTTC

j_gene: TRBJ1-2
abundance: .
v_gene: TRBV10-3
d_gene: TRBD1
CDR3aa: CAIRTGTVNYGYTF
CDR3nt: TGTGCCATCAGGACCGGGACAGTTAACTATGGCTACACCTTC

j_gene: TRBJ1-2
abundance: .
v_gene: TRBV18
d_gene: TRBD1
CDR3aa: CASSDAGGANYGYTF
CDR3nt: TGTGCCAGCTCAGATGCAGGGGGCGCCAACTATGGCTACACCTTC

j_gene: TRBJ1-5
abundance: .
v_gene: TRBV7-2
d_gene: TRBD1
CDR3aa: CASRQSGTGHQPQHF
CDR3nt: TGTGCCAGCAGGCAATCCGGGACAGGGCATCAGCCCCAGCATTTT

j_gene: TRBJ2-1
abundance: few
v_gene: TRBV10-3
d_gene: TRBD2
CDR3aa: CAISEGGRAGNEQFF
CDR3nt: TGTGCCATCAGTGAGGGCGGGAGGGCCGGAAATGAGCAGTTCTTC

j_gene: TRBJ2-5
abundance: .
v_gene: TRBV7-2
d_gene: TRBD1
CDR3aa: CASSFVGTGEETQYF
CDR3nt: TGTGCCAGCAGCTTCGTCGGGACAGGTGAAGAGACCCAGTACTTC

j_gene: TRBJ2-5
abundance: .
v_gene: TRBV5-1
d_gene: TRBD1
CDR3aa: CASSLTRQGMGETQYF
CDR3nt: TGCGCCAGCAGCTTGACCCGACAGGGGATGGGGGAGACCCAGTACTTC

j_gene: TRBJ2-3
abundance: .
v_gene: TRBV19
d_gene: TRBD1
CDR3aa: CASSLTGTVYTDTQYF
CDR3nt: TGTGCCAGTAGTCTAACCGGGACAGTTTACACAGATACGCAGTATTTT

j_gene: TRBJ1-1
abundance: .
v_gene: TRBV18
d_gene: .
CDR3aa: CASSRGTSNTEAFF
CDR3nt: TGTGCCAGCTCTAGGGGGACCTCGAACACTGAAGCTTTCTTT

j_gene: TRBJ1-1
abundance: .
v_gene: TRBV3-1/TRBV3-2
d_gene: .
CDR3aa: CASSQFGGGATEAFF
CDR3nt: TGTGCCAGCAGCCAATTCGGGGGGGGTGCGACTGAAGCTTTCTTT

j_gene: TRBJ2-1
abundance: few
v_gene: TRBV4-2
d_gene: TRBD2
CDR3aa: CASSPWREGNRVQFF
CDR3nt: TGTGCCAGCAGCCCATGGCGGGAGGGGAATAGGGTGCAGTTCTTC

j_gene: TRBJ2-7
abundance: .
v_gene: TRBV28
d_gene: TRBD2
CDR3aa: CASSSGISGKREQYF
CDR3nt: TGTGCCAGCAGTTCAGGTATTAGCGGGAAGCGCGAGCAGTACTTC

j_gene: TRBJ2-7
abundance: .
v_gene: TRBV6-5
d_gene: TRBD2
CDR3aa: CASSRGGGEQYF
CDR3nt: TGTGCCAGTTCACGCGGGGGTGGAGAGCAGTACTTC

j_gene: TRBJ2-1
abundance: .
v_gene: TRBV18
d_gene: TRBD1
CDR3aa: CASSPLTGEYNEQFF
CDR3nt: TGTGCCAGCTCACCACTCACAGGGGAATACAATGAGCAGTTCTTC

j_gene: TRBJ1-1
abundance: .
v_gene: TRBV28
d_gene: TRBD1
CDR3aa: CATKDRFTEAFF
CDR3nt: TGTGCCACCAAGGACAGGTTCACTGAAGCTTTCTTT

j_gene: TRBJ2-3
abundance: .
v_gene: TRBV7-8
d_gene: TRBD2
CDR3aa: CASSLGGAGGTSTDTQYF
CDR3nt: TGTGCCAGCAGTCTGGGTGGGGCGGGAGGTACTAGCACAGATACGCAGTATTTT

j_gene: TRBJ2-5
abundance: .
v_gene: TRBV19
d_gene: TRBD2
CDR3aa: CASSIDAPRAGGRETQYF
CDR3nt: TGTGCCAGTAGTATAGACGCCCCTCGGGCGGGAGGTCGAGAGACCCAGTACTTC

j_gene: TRBJ2-2
abundance: .
v_gene: TRBV4-2
d_gene: .
CDR3aa: CASSTTLTGELFF
CDR3nt: TGTGCCAGCAGCACGACTCTAACCGGGGAGCTGTTTTTT

j_gene: TRBJ2-3
abundance: .
v_gene: TRBV7-6
d_gene: .
CDR3aa: CASSLGWGQTDTQYF
CDR3nt: TGTGCCAGCAGCTTAGGTTGGGGGCAAACAGATACGCAGTATTTT

j_gene: TRBJ1-2
abundance: .
v_gene: TRBV28
d_gene: .
CDR3aa: CASRPQGGSYGYTF
CDR3nt: TGTGCCAGCCGTCCCCAGGGAGGGTCCTATGGCTACACCTTC

j_gene: TRBJ2-7
abundance: .
v_gene: TRBV5-6
d_gene: .
CDR3aa: CASSPQGIGQYF
CDR3nt: TGTGCCAGCAGCCCACAGGGAATAGGGCAGTACTTC